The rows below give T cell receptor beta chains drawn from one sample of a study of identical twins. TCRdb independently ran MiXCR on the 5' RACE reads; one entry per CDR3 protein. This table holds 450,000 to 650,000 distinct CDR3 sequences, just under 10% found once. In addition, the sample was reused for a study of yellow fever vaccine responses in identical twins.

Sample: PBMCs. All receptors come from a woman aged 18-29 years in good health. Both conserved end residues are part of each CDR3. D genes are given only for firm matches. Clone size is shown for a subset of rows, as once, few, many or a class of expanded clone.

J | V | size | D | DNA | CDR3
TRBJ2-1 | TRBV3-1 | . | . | TGTGCCAGCAGCCAGGTACCTCCCGGGACTCCCCCCCAGGTTGGGCAGTTCTTC | CASSQVPPGTPPQVGQFF
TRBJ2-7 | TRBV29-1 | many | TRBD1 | TGCAGCGTTGAGACAGGGGGCTACGAGCAGTACTTC | CSVETGGYEQYF
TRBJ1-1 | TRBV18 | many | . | TGTGCCAGCTCACCCCGAGTCCTAACAGATGAAGCTTTCTTT | CASSPRVLTDEAFF
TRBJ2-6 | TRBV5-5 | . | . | TGTGCCAGCAGCTTCCGGGCCGACGGTGGGGCCAACGTCCTGACTTTC | CASSFRADGGANVLTF
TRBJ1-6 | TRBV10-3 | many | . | TGTGCCATCAGTCCCGCAGGGACCAATTCACCCCTCCACTTT | CAISPAGTNSPLHF
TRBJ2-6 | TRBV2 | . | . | TGTGCCAGCACCTCTTGGACAGAACCCCCCTCTGGGGCCAACGTCCTGACTTTC | CASTSWTEPPSGANVLTF
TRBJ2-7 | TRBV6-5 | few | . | TGTGCCAGCAGTTCTACGACAGGAACCTACGAGCAGTACTTC | CASSSTTGTYEQYF
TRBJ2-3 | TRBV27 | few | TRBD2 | TGTGCCAGCAGATATGCGGGAGAAATTTACACAGATACGCAGTATTTT | CASRYAGEIYTDTQYF
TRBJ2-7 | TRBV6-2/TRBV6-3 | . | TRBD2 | TGTGCCAGCAGTTACTCGAGCGGGATGAATTACGAGCAGTACTTC | CASSYSSGMNYEQYF
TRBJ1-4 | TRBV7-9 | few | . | TGTGCCAGCAGGCCAGGGATGGCTGGGGAAAAACTGTTTTTT | CASRPGMAGEKLFF
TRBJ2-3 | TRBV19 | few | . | TGTGCCAGTAATCCCTCCACTAGCACAGATACGCAGTATTTT | CASNPSTSTDTQYF
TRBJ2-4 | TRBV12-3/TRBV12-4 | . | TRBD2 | TGTACCTTCAGTTTAGCCAAACGGGGACTAGCCCGGACCAAAAACATTCAGTACTTC | CTFSLAKRGLARTKNIQYF
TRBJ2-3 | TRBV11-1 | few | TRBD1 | TGTGCCAGCAGCTTAGCTATCACAGGGGGCAGCTTCCCACCAGATACGCAGTATTTT | CASSLAITGGSFPPDTQYF
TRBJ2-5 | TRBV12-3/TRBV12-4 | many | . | TGTGCCAGCAGTCTGCAAGGGACCCAGTACTTC | CASSLQGTQYF
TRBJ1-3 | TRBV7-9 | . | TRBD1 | TGTGCCAGCAGCCTAGAGGGGGCTCAGTCTGGAAACACCATATATTTT | CASSLEGAQSGNTIYF
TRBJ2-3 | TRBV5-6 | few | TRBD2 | TGTGCCAGCAGCTTGGTCGGCCTAGCGGTCCCAGATACGCAGTATTTT | CASSLVGLAVPDTQYF
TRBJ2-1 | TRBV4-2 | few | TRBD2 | TGTGCCAGCAGCCTCCAGGTCGGGAGGGCCCCGAGCTCCTACAATGAGCAGTTCTTC | CASSLQVGRAPSSYNEQFF
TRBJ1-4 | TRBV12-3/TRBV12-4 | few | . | TGTGCCAGCAGTTTTGGACCCGCAGGGGAAAAACTGTTTTTT | CASSFGPAGEKLFF
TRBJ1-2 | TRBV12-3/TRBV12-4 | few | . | TGTGCCAGCAGTTTAGAAGATCGTGGCTACACCTTC | CASSLEDRGYTF
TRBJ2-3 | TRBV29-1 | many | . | TGCAGCGTTGATCTGGGTAACACAGATACGCAGTATTTT | CSVDLGNTDTQYF
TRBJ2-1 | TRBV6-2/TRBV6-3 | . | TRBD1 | TGTGCCAGCAGGACAAGGGACAGACCCTACAATGAGCAGTTCTTC | CASRTRDRPYNEQFF
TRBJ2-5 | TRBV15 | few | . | TGTGCCACCAGCAGAGAGGACGGAGCGGCCCAGTACTTC | CATSREDGAAQYF
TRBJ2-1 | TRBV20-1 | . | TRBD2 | TGCAGTGCAGTGAGGGGCGGGGGGCCGGGGAATGAGCAGTTCTTC | CSAVRGGGPGNEQFF
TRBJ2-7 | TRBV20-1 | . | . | TGCAGTGCTAGAGATGCCAGCTCCTACGAGCAGTACTTC | CSARDASSYEQYF
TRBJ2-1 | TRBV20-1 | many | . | TGCAGTGCCCCAAATGCCAGGGAGAGTCCCTACAATGAGCAGTTCTTC | CSAPNARESPYNEQFF
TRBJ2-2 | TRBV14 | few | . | TGTGCCAGCAGCCAAGTCGGATGGGGGTGGTCCGGGGAGCTGTTTTTT | CASSQVGWGWSGELFF
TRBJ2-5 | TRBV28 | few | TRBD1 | TGTGCCAGCAGTTTACCCACAGGGGATGGAGAGACCCAGTACTTC | CASSLPTGDGETQYF
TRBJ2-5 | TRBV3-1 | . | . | TGTGCCAGCAGCCAAGGGGGGGGGCCGGAGACCCAGTACTTC | CASSQGGGPETQYF
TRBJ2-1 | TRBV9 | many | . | TGTGCCAGCAGCGTAGCTAGGAACTCCTACAATGAGCAGTTCTTC | CASSVARNSYNEQFF
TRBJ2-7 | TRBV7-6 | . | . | TGTGCCAGCAGCCCCCCCGCGCTAGGGGCTCTGACCAACGAGCAGTACTTC | CASSPPALGALTNEQYF
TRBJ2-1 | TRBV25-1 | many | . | TGTGCCAGCAGTGGTACTCGACCCCGTGCCTACAATGAGCAGTTCTTC | CASSGTRPRAYNEQFF
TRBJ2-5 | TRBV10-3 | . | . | TGTGCCATCAGTGAGTCGGTGGGATGGGAGACCCAGTACTTC | CAISESVGWETQYF
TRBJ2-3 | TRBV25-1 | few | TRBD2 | TGTGCCAGCAGTGCCCTAGCGGGGGGGCTTCCTAGCACAGATACGCAGTATTTT | CASSALAGGLPSTDTQYF
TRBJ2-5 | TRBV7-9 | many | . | TGTGCCAGCAGCTATGGGGGGGCGCACGAAGAGACCCAGTACTTC | CASSYGGAHEETQYF
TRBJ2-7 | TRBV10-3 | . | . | TGTGCCATCAGCCGGGACTTTTACGAGCAGTACTTC | CAISRDFYEQYF
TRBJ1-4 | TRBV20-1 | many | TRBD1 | TGCAGTGCTAGCAGTCGGACAGGAGGTGTTTCGCTTAATGAAAAACTGTTTTTT | CSASSRTGGVSLNEKLFF
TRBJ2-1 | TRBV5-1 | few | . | TGCGCCAGCAGGCATGGACAGGGAGGGGACAATGAGCAGTTCTTC | CASRHGQGGDNEQFF
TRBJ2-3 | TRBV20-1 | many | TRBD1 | TGCAGTGCCACAGTCCTGACAGGGAGCACAGATACGCAGTATTTT | CSATVLTGSTDTQYF
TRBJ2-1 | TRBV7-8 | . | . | TGTGCCAGCAGCTCCAGTGTTAAGGGGTTTTACAATGAGCAGTTCTTC | CASSSSVKGFYNEQFF
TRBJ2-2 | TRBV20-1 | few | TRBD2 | TGCAGTGCTAGAGAGGGGACGGGGGTTGGGACTAGCGGGGGGAACACCGGGGAGCTGTTTTTT | CSAREGTGVGTSGGNTGELFF
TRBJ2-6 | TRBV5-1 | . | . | TGCGCCAGCAGCTTGGGGGGGACGGAGAGTTCCTCTGGGGCCAACGTCCTGACTTTC | CASSLGGTESSSGANVLTF
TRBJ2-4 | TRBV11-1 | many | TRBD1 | TGTGCCAGCAGCTTAGTTCCCCGACAGGGGAGAGCCAAAAACATTCAGTACTTC | CASSLVPRQGRAKNIQYF
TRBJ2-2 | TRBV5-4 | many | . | TGTGCCAGCAGCCAGCCAAGCGAGGGGATAGACGGGGAGCTGTTTTTT | CASSQPSEGIDGELFF
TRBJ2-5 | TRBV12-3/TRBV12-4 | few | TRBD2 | TGTGCCAGCAGTTTTTATATGGGGGAGGGGAGAGAGACCCAGTACTTC | CASSFYMGEGRETQYF
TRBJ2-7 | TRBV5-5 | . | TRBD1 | TGTGCCAGCAGCCTATTCTTCGAGACAGGGACCGCGGTGCAGTACTTC | CASSLFFETGTAVQYF
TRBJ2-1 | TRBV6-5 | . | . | TGTGCCAGCAGTTATGGGTTGGGGCAGGGGGGGTACAATGAGCAGTTCTTC | CASSYGLGQGGYNEQFF
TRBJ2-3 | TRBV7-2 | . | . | TGTGCCAGCAGCTTATTTGTCAGTTCGGGTCTCACAGATACGCAGTATTTT | CASSLFVSSGLTDTQYF
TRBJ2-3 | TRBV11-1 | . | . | TGTGCCAGCAGCTTAGGCGATCTGGGCGGTCCCCTCGGAGATACGCAGTATTTT | CASSLGDLGGPLGDTQYF
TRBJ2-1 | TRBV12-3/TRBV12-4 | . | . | TGTGCCAGCAGGGTACAGGGTTCAGGCGATGAGCAGTTCTTC | CASRVQGSGDEQFF
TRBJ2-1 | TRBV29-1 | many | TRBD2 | TGCAGCGTTCTGGTAGCGGGAGGCAATGAGCAGTTCTTC | CSVLVAGGNEQFF
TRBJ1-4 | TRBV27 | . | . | TGTGCCAGCAGAGGAGGGTTACTTAATGAAAAACTGTTTTTT | CASRGGLLNEKLFF
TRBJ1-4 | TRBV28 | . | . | TGTGCCAGCAGTCTTCCGGGAGAGAATGAAAAACTGTTTTTT | CASSLPGENEKLFF
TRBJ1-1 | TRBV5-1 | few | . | TGCGCCAGCAGCTTGGCGGGCGAACAAGCTTTCTTT | CASSLAGEQAFF